The 7 T cell receptor beta chains listed next were all sequenced from one sample in a study of blood T cell repertoires in COVID-19. Assay used: immunoSEQ multiplex PCR; TCRdb lists only in-frame clones, some missing. The sample comprises about 280,000 clones, about nine tenths of which are singletons, and approximately 11% rests with the top ten. The source material was peripheral blood. These receptors all stem from a woman aged 25 to 39 with COVID-19, enrolled during active disease.

The chain couples TRBV10-3 to TRBJ1-1; 7 bases line up with TRBD1. The CDR3 runs to 14 residues. V was pared by 3 bases and J by 1 base, with 2 bases of the junction left unmatched. Per germline, CDR1 ENHRY and CDR2 SYGVKD. CDR3: CAISERQGNTEAFF. The CDR3, as DNA: TGTGCCATCAGTGAAAGACAGGGGAACACTGAAGCTTTCTTT.

The rearrangement uses TRBV27 and TRBJ2-2; D remains unclear. The CDR3 sequence is 14 residues long. The germline V and J ends were trimmed by 2 bases and 4 bases, with 8 bases remaining between them. The germline V gene has CDR1 MNHEY and CDR2 SMNVEV (reference sequence). DNA of the CDR3: TGTGCCAGCAGTTTAGGGCCGCGCACCGGGGAGCTGTTTTTT. Protein: CASSLGPRTGELFF.

For the CDR3, the DNA is TGCGCCAGCAGCTTGGGATTGGGAGGCGGGGGATCCTACAATGAGCAGTTCTTC. This sequence encodes CASSLGLGGGGSYNEQFF. This chain links TRBV5-1 with TRBJ2-1; 7 positions agree with TRBD2. V lost 0 bases and J lost 1; bases outside the gene matches: 10. This CDR3 has 18 residues. The germline V gene has CDR1 SGHRS and CDR2 YFSETQ.

This clone has just one count. The chain is built from TRBV5-4 and TRBJ2-2; 7 bases map to TRBD2. CDR1 is SGHNT and CDR2 is YYREEE in the germline V gene (reference sequence). CDR3 length equals 15 residues. The CDR3 here is CAVQPPGLVTGELFF. DNA for the CDR3: TGTGCTGTTCAACCCCCCGGACTAGTCACCGGGGAGCTGTTTTTT.

The chain carries TRBV24-1 and TRBJ2-1, with D perhaps TRBD2 (5 bases). Germline V gives CDR1 KGHDR, CDR2 SFDVKD. The CDR3 loop spans 12 amino acids. Trimming left V 4 bases short and J 13 bases short, with 13 bases between. The CDR3 loop reads CATSEGLARQFF. In DNA form, the CDR3 reads TGTGCCACCAGTGAAGGGCTAGCTCGTCAGTTCTTC.

In this sample, this clone turned up once. The rearrangement uses TRBV19 and TRBJ2-1; 15 nucleotides agree with TRBD2. The CDR3 length is 20 residues. Per the germline V gene, CDR1 is LNHDA and CDR2 is SQIVND (reference sequence). Trimming at V came to 1 base and at J to 3 bases, leaving 10 bases not matched to a gene. CDR3 nucleotide sequence: TGTGCCAGTAGTATAGCCCGGACTAGCGGGAGGGCCAGGGTCTACAATGAGCAGTTCTTC. Translation gives CASSIARTSGRARVYNEQFF.

J is TRBJ2-1 and V is TRBV5-6; TRBD2 aligns across 9 bases. Germline V CDR1 and CDR2: SGHDT, YYEEEE. CDR3 length: 18 residues. Trimming took 0 bases from V and 5 from J; bases not matched to a gene: 12. Here the CDR3 reads CASSLAARGGRADNEQFF. The DNA for the CDR3 is TGTGCCAGCAGCTTGGCTGCCAGGGGCGGGAGGGCCGACAATGAGCAGTTCTTC.